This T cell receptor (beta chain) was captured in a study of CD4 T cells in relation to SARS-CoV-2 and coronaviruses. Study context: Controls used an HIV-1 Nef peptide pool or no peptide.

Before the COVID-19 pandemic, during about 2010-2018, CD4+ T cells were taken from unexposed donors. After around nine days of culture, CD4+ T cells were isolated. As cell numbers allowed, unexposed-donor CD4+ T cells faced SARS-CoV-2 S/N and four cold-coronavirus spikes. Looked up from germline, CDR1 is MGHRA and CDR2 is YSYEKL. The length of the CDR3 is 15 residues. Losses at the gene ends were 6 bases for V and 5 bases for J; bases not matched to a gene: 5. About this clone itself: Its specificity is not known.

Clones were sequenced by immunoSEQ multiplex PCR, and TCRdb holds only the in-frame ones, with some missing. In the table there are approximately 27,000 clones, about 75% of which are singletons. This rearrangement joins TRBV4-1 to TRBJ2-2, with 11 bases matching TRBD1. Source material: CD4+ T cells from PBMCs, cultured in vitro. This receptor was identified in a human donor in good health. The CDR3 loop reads CASSPDRGRTGELFF. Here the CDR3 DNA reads TGCGCCAGCAGTCCGGACAGGGGGCGAACCGGGGAGCTGTTTTTT.